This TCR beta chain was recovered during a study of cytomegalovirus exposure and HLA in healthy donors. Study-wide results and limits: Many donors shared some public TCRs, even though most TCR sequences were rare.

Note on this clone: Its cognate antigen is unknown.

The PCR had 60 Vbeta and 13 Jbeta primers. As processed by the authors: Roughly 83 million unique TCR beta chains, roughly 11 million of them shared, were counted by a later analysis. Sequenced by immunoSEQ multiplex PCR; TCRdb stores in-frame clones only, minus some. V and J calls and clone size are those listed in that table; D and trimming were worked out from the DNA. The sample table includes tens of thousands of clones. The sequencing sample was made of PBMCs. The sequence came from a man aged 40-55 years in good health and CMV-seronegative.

The CDR3 DNA reads as TGTGCCAGCAGCGTAGGGGGACAGTCCTACAATGAGCAGTTCTTC. It is translated as CASSVGGQSYNEQFF. V is TRBV9 and J is TRBJ2-1, with TRBD1 matching over 7 bases. The CDR3 sequence is 15 residues long. Germline loops: CDR1 SGDLS, CDR2 YYNGEE. After removal of 0 bases from V and 1 base from J, the junction contained 1 base not matched to a gene.